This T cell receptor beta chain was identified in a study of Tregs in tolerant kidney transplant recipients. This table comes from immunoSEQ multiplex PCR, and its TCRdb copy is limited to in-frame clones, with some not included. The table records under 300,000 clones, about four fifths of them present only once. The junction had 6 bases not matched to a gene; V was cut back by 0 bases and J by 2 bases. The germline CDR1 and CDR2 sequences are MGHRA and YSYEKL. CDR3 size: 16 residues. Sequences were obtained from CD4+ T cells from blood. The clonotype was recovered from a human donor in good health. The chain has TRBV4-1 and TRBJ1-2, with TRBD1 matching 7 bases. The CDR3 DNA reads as TGCGCCAGCAGCCAAGATTCCGCAGGGGGAAACTATGGCTACACCTTC. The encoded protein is CASSQDSAGGNYGYTF.